This T cell receptor beta chain stems from a study of cytomegalovirus exposure and HLA in healthy donors. Study results and limitations: Despite most TCR sequences being rare, some public TCRs occurred in many donors. Reportedly, TCR beta sequences accurately predicted HLA-A and HLA-B alleles in most subjects.

Germline lookup yields CDR1 GTSNPN and CDR2 SVGIG (reference sequence). The CDR3 loop spans 13 amino acids. Trimming took 0 bases from V and 8 from J, leaving 13 bases between them. This clone has only a few counts. What it binds is not known. 60 Vbeta and 13 Jbeta primers were used in PCR. Data came from immunoSEQ multiplex PCR; TCRdb stores just in-frame clones and leaves some out. The sample has 100,000 to 150,000 clones, 60% to 85% seen once. The receptor comes from a young woman in good health and CMV-seronegative. The sequenced sample consisted of PBMCs. The rearrangement uses TRBV30 and TRBJ1-2; a weak D match, TRBD1 (5 bases). The CDR3 DNA reads TGTGCCTGGAGTGTACATCGGGGGAACGGCTACACCTTC. The encoded protein is CAWSVHRGNGYTF.